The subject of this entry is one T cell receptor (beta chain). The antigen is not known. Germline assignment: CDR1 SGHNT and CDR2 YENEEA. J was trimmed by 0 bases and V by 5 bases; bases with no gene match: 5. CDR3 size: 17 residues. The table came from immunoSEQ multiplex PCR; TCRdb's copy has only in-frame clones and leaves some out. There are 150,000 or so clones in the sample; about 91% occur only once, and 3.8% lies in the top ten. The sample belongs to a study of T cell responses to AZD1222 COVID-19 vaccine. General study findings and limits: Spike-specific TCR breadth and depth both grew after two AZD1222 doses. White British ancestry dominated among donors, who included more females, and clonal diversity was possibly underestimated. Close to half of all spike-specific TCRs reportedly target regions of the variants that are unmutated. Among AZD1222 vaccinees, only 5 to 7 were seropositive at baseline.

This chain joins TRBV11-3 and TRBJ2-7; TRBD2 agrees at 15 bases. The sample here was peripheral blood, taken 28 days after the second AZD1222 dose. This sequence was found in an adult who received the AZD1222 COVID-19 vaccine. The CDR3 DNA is TGTGCCAGCAGCCGGGGACTAGCGGGAGGAAACTCCTACGAGCAGTACTTC. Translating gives CASSRGLAGGNSYEQYF. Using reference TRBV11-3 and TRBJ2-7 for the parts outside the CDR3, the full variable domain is EAGVVQSPRYKIIEKKQPVAFWCNPISGHNTLYWYLQNLGQGPELLIRYENEEAVDDSQLPKDRFSAERLKGVDSTLKIQPAELGDSAVYLCASSRGLAGGNSYEQYFGPGTRLTVT.